Following are 22 T cell receptor beta chains from one sample sequenced in a study of shared clonotypes between healthy human individuals. Profiled with immunoSEQ multiplex PCR; TCRdb holds only in-frame clones, not every one. The table includes under 2.5 million clones, roughly 90% detected once. Sequencing was done on a sample of naive CD4+ T cells from PBMCs. Subset: CD45RA+ positively selected. All receptors derive from a man aged 18 to 35 in good health. Some clones in this sample may be carry-over from other donors' samples.

The chain has TRBV9 and TRBJ2-7, with D perhaps matching TRBD2 (6 bases). Deletions cut 0 bases from V and 2 bases from J, with 12 bases between. Germline V CDR1 and CDR2: SGDLS, YYNGEE. The CDR3 length is 15 residues. CDR3 in DNA: TGTGCCAGCAGCGTAGAAGGGACTGAAACCTACGAGCAGTACTTC. Its protein product is CASSVEGTETYEQYF.

The genes are TRBV28 and TRBJ2-7; either TRBD1 or TRBD2 may supply D (5 bases each). V was pared by 8 bases and J by 4 bases, with 21 bases between. The CDR3 has 15 amino acids. Germline V gives CDR1 MDHEN, CDR2 SYDVKM. CDR3 in amino acids: CASEPTRGGQYEQYF. The CDR3 DNA follows: TGTGCCAGCGAACCAACTAGGGGCGGGCAGTACGAGCAGTACTTC.

This clone has just one count. V is TRBV21-1 and J is TRBJ1-5; the D call TRBD1 from the table was never checked on the DNA. TRBV21-1 is a documented pseudogene. The CDR3 consists of 18 residues. In nucleotides, the CDR3 is TGTGCCAGCAGCAACCTCAATGCAGGGGGCGCTTCGGGTCAGCCCCAGCATTTT. This sequence encodes CASSNLNAGGASGQPQHF.

The V call is TRBV5-1, the J call TRBJ2-7; D is unresolved. Trimming removed 0 bases from V and 2 bases from J, with 6 bases in between. The CDR3 sequence is 13 residues long. Germline CDR1 and CDR2: SGHRS and YFSETQ. The CDR3 coding sequence is TGCGCCAGCAGCTTGGATCCTACCTACGAGCAGTACTTC. It specifies CASSLDPTYEQYF.

This clone was detected a few times. Different DNA sequences within this sample yield the same CDR3. The genes are TRBV5-1 and TRBJ2-5; 10 nucleotides line up with TRBD2. This CDR3 is built from 14 residues. CDR1 is SGHRS and CDR2 is YFSETQ in the germline V gene. V shed 3 bases and J 5 bases; nucleotides not matched to a gene: 4. CDR3 region: CASSSSGSGETQYF. The CDR3 bases are TGCGCCAGCAGCTCTAGCGGGAGTGGTGAGACCCAGTACTTC. Filled out from reference TRBV5-1 and TRBJ2-5, the complete variable domain reads KAGVTQTPRYLIKTRGQQVTLSCSPISGHRSVSWYQQTPGQGLQFLFEYFSETQRNKGNFPGRFSGRQFSNSRSEMNVSTLELGDSALYLCASSSSGSGETQYFGPGTRLLVL.

The chain recombines TRBV7-2 with TRBJ1-5, with 10 bases aligning to TRBD1. J lost 7 bases, V lost 4 bases, and 7 bases had no gene match. CDR1 SGHTA and CDR2 FQGNSA come from the germline V gene. The CDR3 extends over 15 amino acids. The CDR3 nucleotides are TGTGCCAGCAGCTACCGGGACAGGGGAACCCAGCCCCAGCATTTT. Translation: CASSYRDRGTQPQHF.

The CDR3 nucleotides read TGTGCCAGCAGCCAAGAGGCGAATCAGCCCCAGCATTTT. It specifies CASSQEANQPQHF. The chain uses TRBV4-2 and TRBJ1-5; no reliable D call. V gave up 0 bases and J gave up 4 bases, with 4 bases separating them. This CDR3 spans 13 amino acids. The V gene's germline CDR1 is LGHNA and CDR2 YNFKEQ.

This clone was counted a single time. The chain recombines TRBV11-1 with TRBJ2-1, with 7 nucleotides matching TRBD2. Germline V gene lookup returns CDR1 SGHAT and CDR2 FQDESV (reference sequence). This CDR3 is 16 amino acids long. The ends lost 1 base at V and 0 bases at J; junction bases unmatched: 3. The CDR3 bases are TGTGCCAGCAGCTTAGGAGCGGGGCCCTCCTACAATGAGCAGTTCTTC. Its protein product is CASSLGAGPSYNEQFF.

This rearrangement joins TRBV6-5 to TRBJ1-3; perhaps TRBD1 as D (5 bases). Trimming pared 9 bases from V and 2 bases from J, leaving 17 bases between. The V gene's germline CDR1 is MNHEY and CDR2 SVGAGI. The CDR3 contains 15 residues. This CDR3 is CASSPRQFTGNTIYF. The DNA of the CDR3 is TGTGCCAGTTCCCCAAGACAGTTCACTGGAAACACCATATATTTT.

This chain joins TRBV4-3 and TRBJ2-3; TRBD2 is a possible D gene (5 bases). The germline V gene has CDR1 LGHNA and CDR2 YSLEER. This CDR3 has 14 residues. V was trimmed by 0 bases and J by 4 bases, leaving 8 bases between them. This CDR3 reads CASSQDTGADTQYF. The CDR3 region has the DNA TGCGCCAGCAGCCAAGATACCGGGGCAGATACGCAGTATTTT.

Remarks on this clone: Other DNA sequences in the sample encode the same CDR3. J is TRBJ1-2 and V is TRBV19; TRBD1 matches 7 bases. CDR1 LNHDA and CDR2 SQIVND come from the germline V gene (reference sequence). The CDR3 totals 14 residues. V shed 4 bases and J 3 bases; nucleotides not matched to a gene: 5. CDR3 in DNA: TGTGCCAGTAGTACTCCAGGGACAGACTATGGCTACACCTTC. The encoded protein is CASSTPGTDYGYTF.

Comments on this clone: At the DNA level, this CDR3 is encoded by other sequences in the same sample as well. CDR3 protein: CASSPSGTGGSYEQYF. As DNA, the CDR3 is TGTGCCAGCAGTCCTTCCGGGACAGGGGGGTCCTACGAGCAGTACTTC. The rearrangement joins TRBV28 to TRBJ2-7; the match to TRBD1 covers 11 bases. The germline V gene has CDR1 MDHEN and CDR2 SYDVKM. CDR3 length: 16 residues. Unmatched junction bases numbered 7, after V lost 5 bases and J lost 1 base.

This clone was found once. The chain carries TRBV28 and TRBJ2-1; D gene unclear. Germline CDR1 and CDR2: MDHEN and SYDVKM. This CDR3 has 11 amino acids. V dropped 5 bases and J dropped 13 bases, with 12 bases sitting between them. CDR3 loop: CASSPRTGQFF. In nucleotides, the CDR3 is TGTGCCAGCAGTCCCAGAACGGGCCAGTTCTTC.

The chain is built from TRBV15 and TRBJ2-7; D is uncertain. Trimming removed 2 bases at V and 4 bases at J, with 15 bases between. The CDR3 contains 15 residues. In germline, CDR1 is LNHNV, CDR2 YYDKDF (reference sequence). This chain's CDR3 is CATSRSLETGYEQYF. CDR3 nucleotide sequence: TGTGCCACCAGCAGAAGCCTAGAAACGGGTTACGAGCAGTACTTC. Combining the CDR3 with reference TRBV15 and TRBJ2-7 gives the whole variable domain DAMVIQNPRYQVTQFGKPVTLSCSQTLNHNVMYWYQQKSSQAPKLLFHYYDKDFNNEADTPDNFQSRRPNTSFCFLDIRSPGLGDTAMYLCATSRSLETGYEQYFGPGTRLTVT.

This chain connects TRBV29-1 to TRBJ1-2; the D is unclear. CDR3 length: 15 residues. Germline V gene lookup returns CDR1 SQVTM and CDR2 ANQGSEA. V lost 4 bases and J lost 5, with 20 bases in between. DNA of the CDR3: TGCAGCGTTGGCCCAACAAGGGCCGACGGGTATGGCTACACCTTC. This codes for CSVGPTRADGYGYTF.

The chain is built from TRBV28 and TRBJ1-2; TRBD1 agrees at 10 bases. CDR1 and CDR2 (germline): MDHEN, SYDVKM. V lost 4 bases and J lost 14; bases outside the gene matches: 13. This CDR3 has 14 residues. The DNA of the CDR3 is TGTGCCAGCAGTTCCCGGACAGGGGGGTGGGTTTTGACCTTC. This gives the protein CASSSRTGGWVLTF.

The V gene is TRBV6-1, the J gene TRBJ1-5, with D maybe TRBD1 (6 bases). Germline V gene sequence: CDR1 MNHNS, CDR2 SASEGT. CDR3 length: 15 residues. Trimming removed 2 bases at V and 6 bases at J, with 14 bases between. CDR3: CASSELGGGGQPQHF. The CDR3 DNA sequence: TGTGCCAGCAGTGAACTAGGCGGGGGCGGTCAGCCCCAGCATTTT.

The chain carries TRBV18 and TRBJ2-1; D is unresolved. Germline assignment: CDR1 KGHSH and CDR2 LQKENI. The CDR3 runs 12 residues. V was trimmed by 6 bases and J by 10 bases, leaving 13 bases between them. Here the CDR3 DNA reads TGTGCCAGCTCCCCCACATCGCGGGAGCAGTTCTTC. It yields the protein CASSPTSREQFF.

The J gene is TRBJ1-1, the V gene TRBV18; 7 bases are a match to TRBD1. V shed 6 bases and J 4 bases; nucleotides not matched to a gene: 11. Germline V gives CDR1 KGHSH, CDR2 LQKENI. The CDR3 covers 15 residues. Here the CDR3 reads CASSPTQGGPTEAFF. CDR3 bases: TGTGCCAGCTCCCCGACGCAGGGGGGTCCCACTGAAGCTTTCTTT.

V and J are TRBV5-1 and TRBJ2-7; D not certain. The germline V gene encodes CDR1 SGHRS and CDR2 YFSETQ. The CDR3 runs to 14 residues. The V end lost 0 bases, the J end lost 7 bases, and 14 bases lay between the germline ends. CDR3 coding DNA: TGCGCCAGCAGCTTGGCCGGTTTAGCTTGGGAGCAGTACTTC. Protein product: CASSLAGLAWEQYF.

The chain links TRBV28 to TRBJ1-4, with D perhaps matching TRBD1 (5 bases). Trimming shortened V by 1 base and J by 9 bases, and 12 bases separated the two germline ends. Germline lookup yields CDR1 MDHEN and CDR2 SYDVKM. The CDR3 contains 14 residues. The CDR3 nucleotides are TGTGCCAGCAGTTTATTCCCAGGGTACCAAAAACTGTTTTTT. Its translation is CASSLFPGYQKLFF.

This rearrangement joins TRBV6-1 to TRBJ2-7, with 13 bases matching TRBD2. Per germline, CDR1 MNHNS and CDR2 SASEGT. The CDR3 is 17 amino acids. After removal of 2 bases from V and 4 bases from J, the junction contained 8 bases not matched to a gene. The CDR3 is CASSEFPPGLAGYEQYF. The DNA of the CDR3 is TGTGCCAGCAGTGAATTTCCACCGGGACTAGCGGGATACGAGCAGTACTTC.